The next 6 T cell receptor beta chains were all read from a single sample in a study of blood T cell repertoires in COVID-19. This table comes from immunoSEQ multiplex PCR, and its TCRdb copy is limited to in-frame clones, with some not included. Of under 100,000 clones in the sample, about four fifths were seen once. The material sequenced was peripheral blood. All receptors come from a woman between 65 and 79 years old with acute or convalescent COVID-19.

This clone was seen just once. This chain joins TRBV12-2 and TRBJ1-2; the table's D call of TRBD1 was not tested on the DNA. TRBV12-2 is described as a pseudogene. The CDR3 totals 15 residues. The CDR3 reads CASRLGPGQTYGYTF. The CDR3 DNA reads TGTGCAAGTCGCTTAGGGCCGGGACAGACCTATGGCTACACCTTC.

This chain joins TRBV18 and TRBJ1-1; D perhaps matches TRBD1 (5 bases). V was shortened by 3 bases and J by 8 bases, with 16 bases between the two germline ends. Germline CDR1 is KGHSH and CDR2 is LQKENI. The CDR3 is 14 amino acids. The CDR3 DNA follows: TGTGCCAGCTCACCTCAAGAAAGGGGAGGAGAAGCTTTCTTT. Protein product: CASSPQERGGEAFF.

This chain links TRBV5-1 with TRBJ1-3; 7 nucleotides line up with TRBD1. CDR1 and CDR2 from the germline V gene are SGHRS and YFSETQ. Trimming removed 6 bases from V and 4 bases from J; junction bases left unmatched: 10. The CDR3 runs to 15 residues. The CDR3: CASTNTGTEGNTIYF. The DNA for the CDR3 is TGCGCCAGCACAAATACCGGGACAGAAGGAAACACCATATATTTT.

Comments on this clone: An end of the junction differs from the germline gene, which may be a read error. The rearrangement joins TRBV7-7 to TRBJ2-5; 10 bases map to TRBD1. Germline V gene lookup returns CDR1 SSHAT and CDR2 FNYEAQ (reference sequence). The CDR3 runs 13 residues. The chain's CDR3 is CASSRGQGETQYF. The CDR3, as DNA: TGTGCTAGCAGCAGGGGACAGGGGGAGACCCAGTACTTC.

J is TRBJ2-5 and V is TRBV11-3; 7 nucleotides line up with TRBD1. V shed 4 bases and J 5 bases; nucleotides not matched to a gene: 13. The CDR3 runs 16 residues. In germline, CDR1 is SGHNT, CDR2 YENEEA. The CDR3 nucleotides are TGTGCCAGCAGCTCACTCCGACAGGGTCCGTCGGAGACCCAGTACTTC. Encoded protein: CASSSLRQGPSETQYF.

The chain combines TRBV5-1 with TRBJ2-1; D might be TRBD2 (6 bases). The CDR3 is 14 amino acids. The germline gives CDR1 SGHRS, CDR2 YFSETQ. The V end lost 4 bases, the J end lost 1 base, and 9 bases lay between the germline ends. CDR3 amino acids: CASSGDSSYNEQFF. CDR3 bases: TGCGCCAGCAGCGGGGACTCGTCCTACAATGAGCAGTTCTTC.